Below, 15 T cell receptor beta chains from the same sample are listed, as sequenced in a study of cytomegalovirus exposure and HLA in healthy donors. It was with 60 Vbeta and 13 Jbeta primers that the PCR ran. Here immunoSEQ multiplex PCR was the method, and the copy in TCRdb shows in-frame clones only, minus some. The sample shows roughly 100,000 clones, 60% to 85% of them seen only once. The sample taken for sequencing was PBMCs. The receptor set was obtained from a woman in her thirties or forties in good health and CMV-seronegative.

The chain is built from TRBV5-4 and TRBJ2-5, with D perhaps TRBD2 (6 bases). The CDR3 is 14 amino acids. Germline V gene sequence: CDR1 SGHNT, CDR2 YYREEE (reference sequence). The V and J ends lost 4 bases and 1 base respectively, with 11 bases between them. The DNA of the CDR3 is TGTGCCAGCAGCCCCCGCGGGGTCCAAGAGACCCAGTACTTC. It encodes CASSPRGVQETQYF. The whole variable domain, filled in from reference TRBV5-4 and TRBJ2-5, reads ETGVTQSPTHLIKTRGQQVTLRCSSQSGHNTVSWYQQALGQGPQFIFQYYREEENGRGNFPPRFSGLQFPNYSSELNVNALELDDSALYLCASSPRGVQETQYFGPGTRLLVL.

V usage is TRBV30 and J usage is TRBJ1-4, with D tentatively TRBD1 (6 bases). CDR3 size: 14 residues. Germline V gives CDR1 GTSNPN, CDR2 SVGIG (reference sequence). Trimming cost V 8 bases and J 0 bases, with 13 bases left between them. CDR3 region: CAASRGPTNEKLFF. DNA of the CDR3: TGTGCCGCCTCCAGGGGCCCAACTAATGAAAAACTGTTTTTT.

The chain links TRBV7-9 to TRBJ2-7, with a weak D call TRBD1 (6 bases). The V gene's germline CDR1 is SEHNR and CDR2 FQNEAQ (reference sequence). Trimming removed 5 bases at V and 7 bases at J, with 15 bases between. This CDR3 spans 13 amino acids. The CDR3 DNA is TGTGCCAGCAGCCCTCAGGGGACGGGGGAGCAGTACTTC. Translating it yields CASSPQGTGEQYF.

Concerning this clone itself: This CDR3 is also generated by other DNA sequences in the sample. The gene calls are TRBV6-6 and TRBJ2-7; D not certain. The CDR3 spans 12 residues. CDR1 is MNHNY and CDR2 is SVGAGI in the germline V gene (reference sequence). Trimming left V 2 bases short and J 4 bases short, with 6 bases between. CDR3 sequence reads: CASSYPGYEQYF. Here the CDR3 DNA reads TGTGCCAGCAGTTACCCCGGGTACGAGCAGTACTTC.

V and J are TRBV6-6 and TRBJ2-5, with a possible D match to TRBD2 (5 bases). This CDR3 is built from 14 residues. Germline CDR1 MNHNY, CDR2 SVGAGI (reference sequence). Deletions cut 4 bases from V and 9 bases from J, with 18 bases between. In nucleotides, the CDR3 is TGTGCCAGCAGTTTAGATGGGAAGGCCGGGGCCCAGTACTTC. Amino acids: CASSLDGKAGAQYF.

This clone appeared a few times. The V call is TRBV6-1, the J call TRBJ2-2, with 11 bases that match TRBD1. The CDR3 is 14 amino acids. V lost 7 bases, J lost 6 bases, and 4 bases stayed unmatched. Germline V gene lookup returns CDR1 MNHNS and CDR2 SASEGT. CDR3 amino acids: CASTPGQGAGELFF. CDR3 nucleotide sequence: TGTGCCAGCACCCCGGGACAGGGGGCCGGGGAGCTGTTTTTT.

The rearrangement uses TRBV13 and TRBJ1-1; D unclear. CDR3 length equals 17 residues. Trimming took off 10 bases at V and 9 bases at J, with 33 bases between the two ends. From germline, CDR1 is PRHDT and CDR2 FYEKMQ (reference sequence). The CDR3 here is CATYKGHIGSAVRKAFF. In DNA, the CDR3 is TGTGCCACCTACAAAGGTCATATAGGGAGCGCAGTCCGGAAAGCTTTCTTT.

As to this clone: One end of the junction does not line up with germline, which may come from a read error. The gene calls are TRBV7-9 and TRBJ1-1; D not certain. The CDR3 contains 12 residues. CDR1 is SEHNR and CDR2 is FQNEAQ in the germline V gene (reference sequence). The chain's CDR3 is CSSSTENTEAFF. The CDR3 region has the DNA TGTTCCAGCAGCACAGAAAACACTGAAGCTTTCTTT.

The chain links TRBV4-2 to TRBJ1-2, with 10 bases lining up with TRBD1. The CDR3 extends over 17 amino acids. CDR1 LGHNA and CDR2 YNFKEQ come from the germline V gene. The junction had 8 bases not matched to a gene; V was cut back by 0 bases and J by 4 bases. The CDR3 DNA reads as TGTGCCAGCAGCCAAGATTCAGGACAGGGGGAGCTCTATGGCTACACCTTC. This sequence encodes CASSQDSGQGELYGYTF.

J is TRBJ1-1 and V is TRBV7-6, with no clear D. The germline V gene encodes CDR1 SGHVS and CDR2 FNYEAQ. The ends were cut back, 5 bases at V and 8 bases at J, with 12 bases in the middle. The CDR3 sequence is 12 residues long. CDR3: CASSHLTEEAFF. The CDR3 DNA reads TGTGCCAGCAGCCACTTAACAGAAGAAGCTTTCTTT.

This chain joins TRBV7-9 and TRBJ2-5; 11 bases line up with TRBD2. This CDR3 is 17 amino acids long. Germline assignment: CDR1 SEHNR and CDR2 FQNEAQ (reference sequence). V was pared by 5 bases and J by 1 base, with 9 bases of the junction left unmatched. The CDR3 DNA follows: TGTGCCAGCAGCATAGGGGAACTAGCGGGGGTCCAAGAGACCCAGTACTTC. Protein sequence: CASSIGELAGVQETQYF.

The chain carries TRBV11-2 and TRBJ1-4; 7 positions match TRBD1. The germline V gene has CDR1 SGHAT and CDR2 FQNNGV. There are 17 residues in the CDR3. After removal of 5 bases from V and 10 bases from J, the junction contained 19 bases not matched to a gene. In DNA, the CDR3 is TGTGCCAGCAGCCTCCACTCGACAGGGACCCTTGTGAGAAAACTGTTTTTT. The encoded protein is CASSLHSTGTLVRKLFF.

The chain couples TRBV4-3 to TRBJ1-2; D unresolved. Per the germline V gene, CDR1 is LGHNA and CDR2 is YSLEER. The V gene lost 0 bases and the J gene lost 6 bases, with 14 bases spanning the gap. This CDR3 is 15 amino acids long. In nucleotides, the CDR3 is TGCGCCAGCAGCCAAGATTCCATATTGACACATGGCTACACCTTC. Translated, it gives CASSQDSILTHGYTF.

The chain couples TRBV6-5 to TRBJ1-2; D is unresolved. Germline V gene data show CDR1 as MNHEY and CDR2 as SVGAGI. The CDR3 has 15 amino acids. V was pared by 0 bases and J by 8 bases, with 16 bases between. CDR3 region: CASSYSSASPWGYTF. The CDR3 nucleotides are TGTGCCAGCAGTTACTCGAGCGCATCGCCTTGGGGCTACACCTTC.

This rearrangement joins TRBV30 to TRBJ1-1, with D unresolved. In germline, CDR1 is GTSNPN, CDR2 SVGIG (reference sequence). The CDR3 loop spans 15 amino acids. V lost 2 bases and J 0 bases, leaving 13 bases between the germline ends. The CDR3 sequence is CAWSIVTLVNTEAFF. The CDR3 coding sequence is TGTGCCTGGAGTATCGTTACTCTTGTGAACACTGAAGCTTTCTTT.